Following are 2 T cell receptor beta chains from one sample sequenced in a study of cytomegalovirus exposure and HLA in healthy donors. PCR primers comprised 60 Vbeta and 13 Jbeta primers. Sequencing was performed with immunoSEQ multiplex PCR; in TCRdb, only in-frame clones are kept and a portion is missing. The sample has 200,000 to 250,000 clones, more than 75% seen once; the top ten hold 3.8%. The sequenced sample was PBMCs. These receptors originate from a male donor in good health and CMV-seronegative.

This chain connects TRBV18 to TRBJ2-4; D remains ambiguous. CDR1 and CDR2 (germline): KGHSH, LQKENI. Trimming cost V 3 bases and J 6 bases, with 24 bases left between them. The CDR3 sequence is 18 residues long. The CDR3 coding sequence is TGTGCCAGCTCACCCTCCTCCACCCCCGACGGGTCGGGAAACATTCAGTACTTC. Amino acid sequence: CASSPSSTPDGSGNIQYF.

The chain combines TRBV4-1 with TRBJ2-7; 7 nucleotides line up with TRBD2. Germline values: CDR1 MGHRA, CDR2 YSYEKL. V shed 0 bases, J shed 4 bases, and the junction held 12 bases outside the gene matches. The CDR3 sequence is 17 residues long. The CDR3 protein is CASSQDGTASGTYEQYF. The CDR3 DNA is TGCGCCAGCAGCCAAGATGGGACGGCTAGCGGCACTTACGAGCAGTACTTC.